This TCR beta chain was identified in a study of cytomegalovirus exposure and HLA in healthy donors. Broader study findings: According to reports, the classifier identified cytomegalovirus status with high specificity and sensitivity.

Germline trimming cut 6 bases from V and 12 bases from J; bases unmatched to any gene: 10. Germline CDR1 and CDR2: SNHLY and FYNNEI. The CDR3 covers 12 residues. In the case of this clone: The antigen is not known.

Researchers ran the PCR with 60 Vbeta and 13 Jbeta primers. Sequenced by immunoSEQ multiplex PCR; TCRdb stores in-frame clones only, minus some. In the table there are 200,000 or so clones, 70% to 85% of which are singletons. Source material: PBMCs. This chain joins TRBV2 and TRBJ1-1; 7 bases agree with TRBD1. The sequence came from a boy younger than 10 in good health and CMV-seronegative. CDR3: CASSTEGGMTFF. The DNA for the CDR3 is TGTGCCAGCAGCACTGAAGGGGGCATGACTTTCTTT.